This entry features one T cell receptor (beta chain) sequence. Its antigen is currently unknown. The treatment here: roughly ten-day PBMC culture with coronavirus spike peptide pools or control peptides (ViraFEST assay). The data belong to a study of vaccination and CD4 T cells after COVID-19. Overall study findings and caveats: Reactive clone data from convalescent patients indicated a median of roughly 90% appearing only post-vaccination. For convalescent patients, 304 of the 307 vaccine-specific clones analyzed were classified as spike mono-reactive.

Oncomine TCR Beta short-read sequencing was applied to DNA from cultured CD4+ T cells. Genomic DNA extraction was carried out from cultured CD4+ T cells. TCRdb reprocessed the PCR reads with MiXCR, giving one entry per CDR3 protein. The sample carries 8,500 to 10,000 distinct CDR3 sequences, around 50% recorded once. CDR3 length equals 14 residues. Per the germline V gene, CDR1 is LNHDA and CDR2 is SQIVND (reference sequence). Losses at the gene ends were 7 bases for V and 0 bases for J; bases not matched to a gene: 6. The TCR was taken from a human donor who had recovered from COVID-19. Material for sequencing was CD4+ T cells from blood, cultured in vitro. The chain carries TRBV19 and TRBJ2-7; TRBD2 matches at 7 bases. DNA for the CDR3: TGTGCCAGTACCCCACGGGGGGACTCCTACGAGCAGTACTTC. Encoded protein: CASTPRGDSYEQYF. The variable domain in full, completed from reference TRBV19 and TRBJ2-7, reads DGGITQSPKYLFRKEGQNVTLSCEQNLNHDAMYWYRQDPGQGLRLIYYSQIVNDFQKGDIAEGYSVSREKKESFPLTVTSAQKNPTAFYLCASTPRGDSYEQYFGPGTRLTVT.